One sample yielded the 18 T cell receptor beta chains listed below, sequenced in a study of cytomegalovirus exposure and HLA in healthy donors. A multiplex PCR was run with 60 Vbeta primers and 13 Jbeta primers. Produced via immunoSEQ multiplex PCR; TCRdb's table is partial and in-frame only. Among about 180,000 clones listed, 70% to 85% were seen once. The sequenced material came from PBMCs. The source is a girl aged 2 to 9 in good health and CMV-seropositive.

The rearrangement uses TRBV18 and TRBJ1-2; TRBD1 agrees at 7 bases. This CDR3 has 15 amino acids. Germline V CDR1 and CDR2: KGHSH, LQKENI. Unmatched junction bases numbered 7, after V lost 1 base and J lost 5 bases. CDR3 sequence: CASSPQNRGGYGYTF. The CDR3 coding sequence is TGTGCCAGCTCACCACAGAACAGGGGAGGTTATGGCTACACCTTC.

This clone has a handful of counts. This chain links TRBV6-6 with TRBJ1-3; 9 bases fit TRBD1. The CDR3 is 14 residues long. Trimming cost V 10 bases and J 8 bases; bases outside gene matches: 12. Germline CDR1 reads MNHNY; CDR2 reads SVGAGI (reference sequence). CDR3 protein: CATAGDRAWDTIYF. In DNA form, the CDR3 reads TGTGCCACCGCGGGGGACAGGGCGTGGGACACCATATATTTT.

The chain carries TRBV5-1 and TRBJ2-1; TRBD2 agrees at 7 bases. Germline values: CDR1 SGHRS, CDR2 YFSETQ. The CDR3 is 17 amino acids. The V gene end was trimmed by 4 bases and the J gene end by 4 bases; junction bases not matched to a gene: 14. CDR3 nucleotides: TGCGCCAGCAGCGCCTTCGGTCCCAGCGGGGAATACAATGAGCAGTTCTTC. Protein sequence: CASSAFGPSGEYNEQFF.

This clone has just one count. This chain uses TRBV5-1 with TRBJ2-7, with TRBD1 as a possible D gene (5 bases). The germline V and J ends were trimmed by 4 bases and 2 bases, with 13 bases remaining between them. The V gene's germline CDR1 is SGHRS and CDR2 YFSETQ. The CDR3 totals 14 residues. The CDR3 region has the DNA TGCGCCAGCAGCGCGTACCAGGGTACCTACGAGCAGTACTTC. Protein product: CASSAYQGTYEQYF.

The chain combines TRBV18 with TRBJ1-2; 11 bases line up with TRBD1. V was clipped by 5 bases and J by 6 bases; unmatched bases: 8. The CDR3 is 15 amino acids. Per the germline V gene, CDR1 is KGHSH and CDR2 is LQKENI. The CDR3 loop is CASSSRTGGAHGYTF. CDR3 DNA: TGTGCCAGCTCAAGCCGGACAGGGGGCGCGCATGGCTACACCTTC.

J is TRBJ2-7 and V is TRBV27, with a possible D match to TRBD2 (5 bases). The CDR3 spans 11 residues. Trimming removed 4 bases at V and 5 bases at J, with 6 bases between. Germline CDR1 reads MNHEY; CDR2 reads SMNVEV (reference sequence). CDR3 in DNA: TGTGCCAGCAGTTCCGGGAACGAGCAGTACTTC. It translates to CASSSGNEQYF.

The chain employs TRBV13 and TRBJ2-5; 7 nucleotides line up with TRBD1. In germline, CDR1 is PRHDT, CDR2 FYEKMQ (reference sequence). This CDR3 is built from 13 residues. Unmatched junction bases numbered 6, after V lost 3 bases and J lost 8 bases. The CDR3 region has the DNA TGTGCCAGCAGCTTGGGGACAGACACCACCCAGTACTTC. Translation gives CASSLGTDTTQYF.

This chain links TRBV2 with TRBJ2-1, with TRBD2 matching 11 bases. Germline CDR1 SNHLY, CDR2 FYNNEI. V was clipped by 3 bases and J by 7 bases; unmatched bases: 8. The length of the CDR3 is 16 residues. The DNA for the CDR3 is TGTGCCAGCAGTGACTGGGGGTCTAGCGGGAGGAATGAGCAGTTCTTC. Its protein is CASSDWGSSGRNEQFF.

This chain connects TRBV2 to TRBJ1-2; D unresolved. Germline V lookup: CDR1 SNHLY, CDR2 FYNNEI. This CDR3 comprises 17 residues. Trimming cost V 7 bases and J 4 bases, with 25 bases left between them. Here the CDR3 reads CASTRSWSSLGSYGYTF. CDR3 in DNA: TGTGCCAGCACCAGATCTTGGAGTTCACTGGGGAGCTATGGCTACACCTTC.

The rearrangement joins TRBV7-2 to TRBJ1-2; 8 bases map to TRBD1. Germline-derived CDR1 and CDR2 are SGHTA and FQGNSA. Trimming took 5 bases from V and 2 from J; bases not matched to a gene: 10. The CDR3 covers 16 residues. CDR3 residues: CASSPYLGQGNYGYTF. In nucleotides, the CDR3 is TGTGCCAGCAGCCCATATTTAGGACAGGGCAACTATGGCTACACCTTC.

This rearrangement joins TRBV6-5 to TRBJ1-4, with a possible D match to TRBD1 (5 bases). This CDR3 contains 15 residues. V was pared by 6 bases and J by 0 bases, with 11 bases between. Per germline, CDR1 MNHEY and CDR2 SVGAGI. The chain's CDR3 is CASRWGRTTNEKLFF. CDR3 DNA sequence: TGTGCCAGCAGGTGGGGGAGGACAACTAATGAAAAACTGTTTTTT.

V and J are TRBV4-2 and TRBJ2-1; TRBD2 matches at 16 bases. This CDR3 has 19 residues. CDR1 is LGHNA and CDR2 is YNFKEQ in the germline V gene. The J segment lost 4 bases and the V segment lost 5 bases, leaving 11 bases of the junction unmatched. The CDR3 protein is CASSKGTSGRVGLYNEQFF. CDR3 nucleotide sequence: TGTGCCAGCAGCAAAGGGACTAGCGGGAGGGTGGGTCTTTACAATGAGCAGTTCTTC.

This clone was seen more than once but under ten times. The genes are TRBV4-1 and TRBJ2-7; 10 bases line up with TRBD1. Losses at the gene ends were 3 bases for V and 0 bases for J; bases not matched to a gene: 2. CDR1 is MGHRA, CDR2 YSYEKL, per germline. This CDR3 comprises 15 residues. The chain's CDR3 is CASSHRQGASYEQYF. In nucleotides, the CDR3 is TGCGCCAGCAGCCATAGACAGGGGGCCTCCTACGAGCAGTACTTC.

The chain has TRBV9 and TRBJ2-3; TRBD2 matches 8 bases. The CDR3 has 14 residues. Germline V gene data show CDR1 as SGDLS and CDR2 as YYNGEE. J lost 4 bases, V lost 0 bases, and 1 base had no gene match. CDR3 in DNA: TGTGCCAGCAGCGTAGCTAGCGGGTCAGATACGCAGTATTTT. Its protein is CASSVASGSDTQYF.

The chain carries TRBV9 and TRBJ1-6, with 7 nucleotides matching TRBD1. Trimming removed 4 bases from V and 14 bases from J; junction bases left unmatched: 6. This CDR3 is 12 amino acids long. CDR1 is SGDLS, CDR2 YYNGEE, per germline. CDR3 sequence reads: CASSPRTGTLHF. DNA of the CDR3: TGTGCCAGCAGCCCCCGGACAGGAACCCTCCACTTT.

In nucleotides, the CDR3 is TGTGCCAGCAGTCCTCGGGGGGCAGGTCAGCCCCAGCATTTT. This translates into CASSPRGAGQPQHF. The chain has TRBV7-8 and TRBJ1-5; weak D call: TRBD1 (6 bases). The CDR3 is 14 amino acids. The germline V and J ends were trimmed by 6 bases and 6 bases, with 15 bases remaining between them. Germline loops: CDR1 SGHVS, CDR2 FQNEAQ.

The V and J genes are TRBV5-1 and TRBJ2-5; 8 positions match TRBD1. Germline V lookup: CDR1 SGHRS, CDR2 YFSETQ. The J segment lost 4 bases and the V segment lost 2 bases, leaving 13 bases of the junction unmatched. The CDR3 sequence is 17 residues long. CDR3 protein: CASSFIDPTGELETQYF. The CDR3 bases are TGCGCCAGCAGCTTCATCGACCCGACAGGGGAATTAGAGACCCAGTACTTC.

The chain recombines TRBV20-1 with TRBJ2-3; D is uncertain. Trimming stripped 5 bases from V and 2 bases from J, with 2 bases between. Per the germline V gene, CDR1 is DFQATT and CDR2 is SNEGSKA (reference sequence). The CDR3 is 10 residues long. Here the CDR3 DNA reads TGCAGTGCTCACACAGATACGCAGTATTTT. This sequence encodes CSAHTDTQYF.